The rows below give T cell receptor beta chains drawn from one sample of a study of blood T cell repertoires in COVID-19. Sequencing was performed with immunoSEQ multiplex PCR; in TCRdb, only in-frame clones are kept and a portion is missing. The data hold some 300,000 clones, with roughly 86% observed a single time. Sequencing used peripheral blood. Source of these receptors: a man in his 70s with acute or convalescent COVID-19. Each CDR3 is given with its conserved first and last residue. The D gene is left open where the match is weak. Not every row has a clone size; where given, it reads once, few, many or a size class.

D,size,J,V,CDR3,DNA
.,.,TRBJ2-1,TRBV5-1,CASRLGREAIEQFF,TGCGCCAGCAGACTCGGCAGGGAAGCTATCGAGCAGTTCTTC
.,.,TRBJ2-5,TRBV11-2,CASSYGAQETQYF,TGTGCCAGCAGCTATGGGGCACAAGAGACCCAGTACTTC
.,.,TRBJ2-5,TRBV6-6,CASSRMGASGETQYF,TGTGCCAGCAGCCGCATGGGGGCGTCTGGAGAGACCCAGTACTTC
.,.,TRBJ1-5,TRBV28,CASSLGGRGSNQPQHF,TGTGCCAGCAGTTTAGGGGGGCGGGGGAGCAATCAGCCCCAGCATTTT
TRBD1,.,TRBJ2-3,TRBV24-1,CATSPGQAPDTQYF,TGTGCCACCAGCCCGGGACAGGCGCCAGATACGCAGTATTTT
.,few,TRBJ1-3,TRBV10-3,CAISESPDTGNTIYF,TGTGCCATCAGTGAGTCCCCGGACACTGGAAACACCATATATTTT
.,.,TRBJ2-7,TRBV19,CASSIGSEAYEQYF,TGTGCCAGTAGTATCGGTTCTGAGGCCTACGAGCAGTACTTC
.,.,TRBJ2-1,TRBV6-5,CASSYGDITYNEQFF,TGTGCCAGCAGTTATGGGGACATTACCTACAATGAGCAGTTCTTC
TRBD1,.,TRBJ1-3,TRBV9,CASSVVAGGPIGNTIYF,TGTGCCAGCAGCGTAGTCGCAGGGGGCCCCATTGGAAACACCATATATTTT
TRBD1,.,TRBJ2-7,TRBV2,CASSYPGQGAYEQYF,TGTGCCAGCAGTTATCCGGGACAGGGAGCGTACGAGCAGTACTTC
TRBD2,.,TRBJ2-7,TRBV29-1,CSVEKAGVDEQYF,TGCAGCGTTGAGAAGGCGGGGGTGGACGAGCAGTACTTC
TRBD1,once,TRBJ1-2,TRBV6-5,CASSRTGQGRGYTF,TGTGCCAGCAGTCGGACGGGACAGGGAAGAGGCTACACCTTC
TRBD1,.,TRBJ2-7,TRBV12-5,CASGLAQGTEQYF,TGTGCTAGTGGTTTGGCACAGGGGACCGAGCAGTACTTC
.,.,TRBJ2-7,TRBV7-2,CASRPEVSYEQYF,TGTGCCAGCAGGCCGGAGGTCAGCTACGAGCAGTACTTC
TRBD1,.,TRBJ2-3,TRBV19,CASSFNYGTGTTDTQYF,TGTGCCAGTAGTTTTAATTACGGGACAGGGACCACAGATACGCAGTATTTT
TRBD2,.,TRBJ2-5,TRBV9,CASSVGPRLGGVGETQYF,TGTGCCAGCAGCGTAGGTCCGCGACTTGGGGGGGTCGGAGAGACCCAGTACTTC
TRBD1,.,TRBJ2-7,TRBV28,CATRRTGIYEQYF,TGTGCCACGAGGCGGACAGGGATCTACGAGCAGTACTTC
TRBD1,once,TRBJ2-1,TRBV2,CASEGGTGFTDEQFF,TGTGCCAGCGAGGGGGGGACAGGGTTTACGGATGAGCAGTTCTTC
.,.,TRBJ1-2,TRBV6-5,CASSYSRARGYTF,TGTGCCAGCAGTTACTCCAGGGCGAGGGGCTACACCTTC
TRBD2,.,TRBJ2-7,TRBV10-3,CAISDYGTSGSITYEQYF,TGTGCCATCAGTGATTACGGGACTAGCGGGAGCATAACCTACGAGCAGTACTTC
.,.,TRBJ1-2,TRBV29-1,CSVGERDYGYTF,TGCAGCGTGGGTGAGAGGGACTATGGCTACACCTTC
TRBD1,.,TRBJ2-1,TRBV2,CASSEAQGQTNEQFF,TGTGCCAGCAGTGAAGCGCAGGGACAGACCAATGAGCAGTTCTTC
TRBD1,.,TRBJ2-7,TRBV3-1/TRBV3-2,CASSLGTDFTYEQYF,TGTGCCAGCAGCCTTGGGACAGACTTTACCTACGAGCAGTACTTC
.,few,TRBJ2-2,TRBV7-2,CASSQGKNTGELFF,TGTGCCAGCAGCCAGGGGAAGAACACCGGGGAGCTGTTTTTT
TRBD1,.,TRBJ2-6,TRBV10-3,CAINSGTGLDISSGANVLTF,TGTGCCATCAATTCAGGGACAGGGCTTGACATCAGCTCTGGGGCCAACGTCCTGACTTTC
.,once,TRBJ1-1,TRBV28,CASSLPGGNTEAFF,TGTGCCAGCAGTTTGCCAGGAGGGAACACTGAAGCTTTCTTT